The 2 T cell receptor beta chains reported below all come from one sample, sequenced in a study of blood T cell repertoires in COVID-19. Assay used: immunoSEQ multiplex PCR; TCRdb lists only in-frame clones, some missing. Of around 320,000 clones in the sample, almost 85% were seen once. Sequenced: peripheral blood. The receptors were gathered from a human donor in a cohort sampled during active COVID-19.

The chain combines TRBV11-3 with TRBJ2-3; possibly TRBD2 for D (6 bases). The CDR3 length is 14 residues. The V and J ends lost 4 bases and 3 bases respectively, with 11 bases between them. Germline V lookup: CDR1 SGHNT, CDR2 YENEEA. CDR3 DNA sequence: TGTGCCAGCAGCTCGCCGGAGGGGACAGATACGCAGTATTTT. This gives the protein CASSSPEGTDTQYF.

The V gene is TRBV11-3, the J gene TRBJ2-7, with D tentatively TRBD1 (7 bases). The germline V gene encodes CDR1 SGHNT and CDR2 YENEEA. The V and J ends lost 1 base and 3 bases respectively, with 16 bases between them. The CDR3 is 16 amino acids. CDR3 sequence: CASSLGGGTVGYEQYF. Here the CDR3 DNA reads TGTGCCAGCAGCTTAGGAGGCGGGACAGTTGGCTACGAGCAGTACTTC.